This TCR beta chain came from a study of blood T cell repertoires in COVID-19. In the study overall: In each case, the material was cDNA or gDNA derived from T cells, B-cell-depleted T cells, or PBMCs.

V gave up 8 bases and J gave up 0 bases, with 13 bases separating them. CDR1 and CDR2 from the germline V gene are WSHSY and SAAADI. The CDR3 covers 14 residues. Original processing methods: For nucleated cells, counts were estimated from reference gene primer amplification. TCRdb's table, derived via immunoSEQ multiplex PCR, lists solely in-frame clones and lacks some. The DNA was the basis for D and trimming; V, J and clone size are from that table. The sample carries 9,000 to 13,000 clones, around 75% recorded once. This receptor was identified in a man in his 70s with active COVID-19. The sequenced sample was peripheral blood. The rearrangement uses TRBV10-2 and TRBJ1-2; D gene unclear. The CDR3 bases are TGCGCCAGCGGAGCTTACGAGTCTAACTATGGCTACACCTTC. This sequence encodes CASGAYESNYGYTF.